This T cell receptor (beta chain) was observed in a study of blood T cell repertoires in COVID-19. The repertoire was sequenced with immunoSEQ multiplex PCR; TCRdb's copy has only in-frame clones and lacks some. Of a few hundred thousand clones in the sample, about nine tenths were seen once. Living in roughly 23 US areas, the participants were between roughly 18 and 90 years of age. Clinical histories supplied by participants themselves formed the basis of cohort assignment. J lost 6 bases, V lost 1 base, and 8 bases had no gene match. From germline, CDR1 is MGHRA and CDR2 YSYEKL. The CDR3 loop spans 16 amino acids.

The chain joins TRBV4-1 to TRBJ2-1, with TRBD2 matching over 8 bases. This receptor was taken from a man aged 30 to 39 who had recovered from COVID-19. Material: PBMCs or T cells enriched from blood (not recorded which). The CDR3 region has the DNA TGCGCCAGCAGCCAAGTCGGGGGGGTTCGGTTCAATGAGCAGTTCTTC. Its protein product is CASSQVGGVRFNEQFF.